This T cell receptor beta chain was recorded in a study of CD8 T cells in ankylosing spondylitis. Germline trimming cut 7 bases from V and 0 bases from J; bases unmatched to any gene: 8. The CDR3 is 16 residues long. CDR1 is SGHAT and CDR2 is FQNNGV in the germline V gene. On this clonotype: No antigen is known for it.

TCRdb used MiXCR to reprocess the 5' RACE reads, holding one entry per CDR3 protein. Here the sample spans more than 250,000 distinct CDR3 sequences, approximately 10% being singletons. Findings of the study overall: A TCR beta motif of 7 to 9 highly homologous variants seemed to mark ankylosing spondylitis blood.

Sequenced input: blood, either unsorted or a sorted T cell fraction (not recorded which). This clonotype was obtained from a female donor with ankylosing spondylitis or in good health (not recorded which). This sequence joins TRBV11-2 and TRBJ2-3; 9 bases fit TRBD2. CDR3 DNA: TGTGCCAGCACCCCATGGGCGGGGGGGAGCACAGATACGCAGTATTTT. It encodes CASTPWAGGSTDTQYF.